This note documents a single T cell receptor (beta chain) sequence. This clone counts as medium-sized (0.01 to 0.1%). No antigen is known for it. No base quality information exists; no much larger clone differs at one position. No patient had received any treatment before thyroid surgery. Patient clinical samples collected from about 2012 to 2018 were retrospectively analysed using T-cell receptor beta sequencing. This specimen belongs to a study of metastatic and nonmetastatic thyroid tumors (dated by TCRdb to the early 2020s). Background for the entire study: The researchers compared repertoires between peripheral blood samples and tumor or nodule tissue samples from patients with malignant or benign thyroid disease.

V loses 6 bases, J loses 5 bases, and the germline ends lie 7 bases apart. From the cysteine up to the phenylalanine, the CDR3 has a length of 11 residues. Kept here is only the CDR3 DNA, which spans 33 bases and is read in frame from base 1. The CDR1 and CDR2 encoded by the germline V gene are SNHLY and FYNNEI. Library creation used PCR. Sequencer: Illumina HiSeq 4000. High-throughput sequencing was used to profile the TCR beta-chain CDR3 region of each patient. Under the source paper's analysis protocol: CDR3 differences across clinicopathological groups were used to build a classifier for discriminating distant-metastatic papillary thyroid cancer patients. To measure repertoire diversity the researchers used the Shannon index, while the Morisita-Horn index served to gauge how similar the tumor and blood repertoires were. TCRdb redid the processing of the public reads, applying fastp at Q25 and MiXCR, and retained in-frame beta chains. The V and J calls and clone size come from TCRdb's table, not from the authors' own analysis. The sample table contains some 6,800 clones; only one count was recorded for around 3% of them. Around 15% of the sample goes to the ten largest clones.

Here is what the overall study found, with its caveats: TCR beta diversity was reported as significantly higher in malignant tumors than in benign nodules, in both blood and tumor samples.

What was sequenced was tumor tissue. The sequence came from a female donor with papillary thyroid cancer or a benign thyroid nodule (not recorded which). Some clones in this sample may be carry-over from other donors' samples. The sequence links TRBV2 to TRBJ2-5, with the identity of the D gene unclear. For the CDR3, the sequence is CASRSEETQYF. The nucleotide sequence is TGTGCCAGCAGGTCGGAGGAGACCCAGTACTTC.